A selection of T cell receptor beta chains follows, all from one sample in a study of radiotherapy plus CTLA-4 blockade in lung cancer. Libraries were prepared by immunoSEQ multiplex PCR; TCRdb keeps only in-frame clonotypes and omits some of them. Of 40,000 to 50,000 clones listed, 75% to 90% are singletons. The specimen was peripheral blood, collected from a patient treated with radiotherapy plus ipilimumab. The receptors here all came from a human donor with non-small cell lung cancer who had stable disease on radiotherapy plus ipilimumab. CDR3s leave out the opening cysteine and the closing phenylalanine or tryptophan. The order of the fields is V gene, CDR3 protein.

>TRBV12-5
ASGLVERKSEGQQY
>TRBV7-3
ASSLSGKGELF
>TRBV4-3
ASSQDLAEEQY
>TRBV2
ASSDNRVHEQY
>TRBV5-6
ASRDNTGGRGNEQF
>TRBV7-6
ASSSHSGELF
>TRBV11-3
ASSLGSGRGYEQY
>TRBV5-8
ASSSERGTEAF
>TRBV6-5
ASLERAGGADTQY
>TRBV7-9
ASSETGEAYGYT
>TRBV28
ASSFGHNEQF
>TRBV19
ASRDTGNSPLH
>TRBV28
ASSVGRGTEAF
>TRBV5-1
ASSPAKLRDNYKFGFNTGELF
>TRBV27
ASSSIANTEAF
>TRBV19
ASSNQGALQPQH
>TRBV21-1
ASSKRGVRTGGVIPYYEQY
>TRBV28
ASSIQLRQGVGEQY
>TRBV19
ASRERTSGSGNEQF
>TRBV15
ATSRATSGSADTQY
>TRBV14
ASSLTSGANVLT
>TRBV11-2
ASTASDSQPSPYNEQF
>TRBV29-1
SVDAGGRTEAF
>TRBV28
ASSWGPAGGYT
>TRBV2
ASTQGGGFNEQF
>TRBV6-5
ASSAPGLAVEQY
>TRBV10-3
AIHPGGGSGEQY
>TRBV11-3
ASSLGSEGGYQETQY
>TRBV6-5
ATRTGGLNTGELF
>TRBV7-2
ASSSRSSYEQY
>TRBV19
ASSASLGGQPQH
>TRBV18
ASSPDWTDRNYGYT
>TRBV9
ASSPSGRASYNEQF
>TRBV28
ASSSGQGPEQY
>TRBV4-1
ASSPRDRSSSYEQY
>TRBV5-1
ASSPGTGVTYNEQF
>TRBV4-2
ASSQDGGFRDNEQF
>TRBV11-2
ASSLMGIAPYEQY
>TRBV28
ASSLSGRGGSYGYT
>TRBV7-2
ASSLEAGLAGSYEQY
>TRBV5-4
ASTSKIAGNTDTQY
>TRBV7-9
ASIDIPGLAGEKDTQY
>TRBV29-1
SVEDSWRENTEAF
>TRBV21-1
ASSKPDTSGSDEQY
>TRBV7-9
ASSLPTGSSDYEQY
>TRBV28
ASILDRGLANYGYT
>TRBV7-2
ASSIGTSGSYEQY
>TRBV5-4
ASSVSTGLNQPQH
>TRBV11-2
ASSFHYRSQETQY
>TRBV6-6
ASSLAGPPYNEQF
>TRBV19
ASSIGSGRALLGETQY
>TRBV4-3
ASSPGTGSYEQY
>TRBV14
ASSPSRGAYGYT
>TRBV7-8
ASSPRTSGAYEQY
>TRBV4-1
ASSQKGNYGYT